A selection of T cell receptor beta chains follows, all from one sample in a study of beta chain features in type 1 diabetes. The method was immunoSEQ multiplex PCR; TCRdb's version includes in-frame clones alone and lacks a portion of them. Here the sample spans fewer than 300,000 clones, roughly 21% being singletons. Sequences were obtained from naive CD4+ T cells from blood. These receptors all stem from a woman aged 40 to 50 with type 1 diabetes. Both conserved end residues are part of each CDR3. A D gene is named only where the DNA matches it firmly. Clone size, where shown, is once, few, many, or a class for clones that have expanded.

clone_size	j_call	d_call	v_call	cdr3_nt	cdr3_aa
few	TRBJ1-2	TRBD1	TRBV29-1	TGCAGCGTTCTCTGGACAGGGTTTGGCTACACCTTC	CSVLWTGFGYTF
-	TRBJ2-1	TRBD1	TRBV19	TGTGCCAGTAGTACGGTGGCACAGGGGAGTGAGCAGTTCTTC	CASSTVAQGSEQFF
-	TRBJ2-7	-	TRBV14	TGTGCCAGCAGCCAAGCGGGATCTCACTACTACGAGCAGTACTTC	CASSQAGSHYYEQYF
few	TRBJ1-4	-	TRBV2	TGTGCCAGCAGTGAGGGCAGTCCAATGACCGAAAAACTGTTTTTT	CASSEGSPMTEKLFF
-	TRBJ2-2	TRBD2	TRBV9	TGTGCCAGCAGCATGGGACTAGCGGGAGCGGGCACCGGGGAGCTGTTTTTT	CASSMGLAGAGTGELFF
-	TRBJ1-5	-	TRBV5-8	TGTGCCAGCAGCTCGGGAGGGGGTTGGCATCAGCCCCAGCATTTT	CASSSGGGWHQPQHF
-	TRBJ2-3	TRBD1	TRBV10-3	TGTGCCATCTTCGACAGGGGGCTTGGTACAGATACGCAGTATTTT	CAIFDRGLGTDTQYF
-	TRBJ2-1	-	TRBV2	TGTGCCACGAGGACTACCTCCTCCTACAATGAGCAGTTCTTC	CATRTTSSYNEQFF
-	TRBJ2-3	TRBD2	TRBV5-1	TGCGCCAGCAGCCCAGAGCGGGGCGGCGATACGCAGTATTTT	CASSPERGGDTQYF
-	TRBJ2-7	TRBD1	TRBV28	TGTGCCAGCAGCCGGGGACAGGTCAGCTCCTACGAGCAGTACTTC	CASSRGQVSSYEQYF
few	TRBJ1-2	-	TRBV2	TGTGCCAATACAGGAAATCAAGGCTACACCTTC	CANTGNQGYTF
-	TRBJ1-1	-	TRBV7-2	TGTGCCAGCAGCCCTAAGTCAGGTCTAGAAGCTTTCTTT	CASSPKSGLEAFF
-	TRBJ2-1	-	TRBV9	TGTGCCAGCAGCTCCCCCGGGGGTTACAATGAGCAGTTCTTC	CASSSPGGYNEQFF
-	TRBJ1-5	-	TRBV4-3	TGCGCCAGCAGCCAAGACAGCGGGGTGAATAATCAGCCCCAGCATTTT	CASSQDSGVNNQPQHF
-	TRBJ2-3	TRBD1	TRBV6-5	TGTGCCAGCAGTTGGGACAGGGCTACGCAGTATTTT	CASSWDRATQYF
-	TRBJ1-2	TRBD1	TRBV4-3	TGCGCCAGCAGCCAGGCCCGACAGGGACCGTTAGCTAACTATGGCTACACCTTC	CASSQARQGPLANYGYTF
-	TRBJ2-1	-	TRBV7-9	TGTGCCAGTCAGGGTATCGTGGAGTCACTAACCTACAATGAGCAGTTCTTC	CASQGIVESLTYNEQFF
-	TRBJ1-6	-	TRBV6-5	TGTGCCAGCACAGGGTCACCCGGCCGGTCACCCCTCCACTTT	CASTGSPGRSPLHF
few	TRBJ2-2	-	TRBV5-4	TGTGCCAGCAGCTTGCAGGGTCCAACGGTAGCCGGGGAGCTGTTTTTT	CASSLQGPTVAGELFF
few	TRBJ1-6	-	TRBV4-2	TGTGCCAGCAGCCTCCAGAATTCACCCCTCCACTTT	CASSLQNSPLHF
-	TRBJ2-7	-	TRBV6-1	TGTGCCAGCAGTGACTGGGCAGTTGGGTCCTACGAGCAGTACTTC	CASSDWAVGSYEQYF
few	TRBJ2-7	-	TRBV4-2	TGTGCCAGCAGCCAAGATGGGCGGGCAGGGAGGTCCCAACCCAGTTGGTCCTACGAGCAGTACTTC	CASSQDGRAGRSQPSWSYEQYF
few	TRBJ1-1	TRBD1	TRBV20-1	TGCAGTGCTATGGGCGGGACAGCCACCGGTTTT	CSAMGGTATGF
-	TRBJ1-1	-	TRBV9	TGTGCCAGCAGCCAGGGGTGGGGGAACACTGAAGCTTTCTTT	CASSQGWGNTEAFF
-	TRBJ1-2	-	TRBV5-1	TGCGCCAGCAGCTTGGCTTCAGGGCCCCCTGGATATGGCTACACCTTC	CASSLASGPPGYGYTF
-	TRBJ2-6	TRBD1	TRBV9	TGTGCCAGCAGCGTAGGCTGGACAGGCCTTAGCTCTGGGGCCAACGTCCTGACTTTC	CASSVGWTGLSSGANVLTF
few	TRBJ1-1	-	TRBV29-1	TGCAGCGTTGTAGTAAGGAACACTGAAGCTTTCTTT	CSVVVRNTEAFF
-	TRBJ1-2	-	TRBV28	TGTGCCAGCAGTGGGCAGGGTTATGGCTACACCTTC	CASSGQGYGYTF
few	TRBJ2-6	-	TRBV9	TGTGCCAGCAGCGTCCCCTCTCCTGGGGCCAACGTCCTGACTTTC	CASSVPSPGANVLTF
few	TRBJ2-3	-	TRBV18	TGTGCCAGCTTGGGCATAAGCACAGATACGCAGTATTTT	CASLGISTDTQYF
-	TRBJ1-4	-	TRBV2	TGTGCCAGCTGGTTAGACAGAGTGAATGAAAAACTGTTTTTT	CASWLDRVNEKLFF
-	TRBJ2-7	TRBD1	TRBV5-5	TGTGCCAGCAGCCAACCCCCGGGACAGCACTACGAGCAGTACTTC	CASSQPPGQHYEQYF
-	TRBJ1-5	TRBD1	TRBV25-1	TGTGCCAGCAGTGAAAACGGGACAGTGGCCAGCAATCAGCCCCAGCATTTT	CASSENGTVASNQPQHF
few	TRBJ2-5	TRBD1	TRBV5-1	TGCGCCAGCAGCCCCCTGGACAGGGAAGAGACCCAGTACTTC	CASSPLDREETQYF
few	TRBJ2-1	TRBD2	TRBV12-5	TGTGCTAGTGGCCCCCCCGGGACTAGCGGTTACAATGAGCAGTTCTTC	CASGPPGTSGYNEQFF
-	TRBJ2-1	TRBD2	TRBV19	TGTGCCAGTAGTGGTAGCGGGAGGGCAAATGAGCAGTTCTTC	CASSGSGRANEQFF
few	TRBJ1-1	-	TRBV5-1	TGCGCCAGCAGGTTGTCGGGGATGAACACTGAAGCTTTCTTT	CASRLSGMNTEAFF
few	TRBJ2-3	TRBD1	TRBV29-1	TGCAGCGTTGAAGGCCCGGACACAGGGGAAGATACGCAGTATTTT	CSVEGPDTGEDTQYF
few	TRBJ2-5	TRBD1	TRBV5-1	TGCGCCAGCAGCTGGGGGACAGTGAAAGAGACCCAGTACTTC	CASSWGTVKETQYF
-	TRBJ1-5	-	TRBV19	TGTGCCAGTAGGAATTACAGAGCTTCCAATCAGCCCCAGCATTTT	CASRNYRASNQPQHF
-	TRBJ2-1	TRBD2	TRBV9	TGTGCCAGCAGCGCGAGCGGGAGCTCCTACAATGAGCAGTTCTTC	CASSASGSSYNEQFF
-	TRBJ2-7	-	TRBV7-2	TGTGCCAGCAGCTTATCAGGGGCCGAGCAGTACTTC	CASSLSGAEQYF
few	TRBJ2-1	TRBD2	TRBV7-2	TGTGCCAGCAGCTTAGTCGGACTAGCCGGCCATGAGCAGTTCTTC	CASSLVGLAGHEQFF
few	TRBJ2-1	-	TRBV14	TGTGCCAGCAGCCAAGATCCGGGATCTTACAATGAGCAGTTCTTC	CASSQDPGSYNEQFF
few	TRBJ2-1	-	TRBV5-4	TGTGCCAGCAGCTTGGAAGGGGCCAGGGGCAATGAGCAGTTCTTC	CASSLEGARGNEQFF
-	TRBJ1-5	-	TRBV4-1	TGCGCCAGCAGCCCCCGTGTTACGGCGGGGCAGCCCCAGCATTTT	CASSPRVTAGQPQHF
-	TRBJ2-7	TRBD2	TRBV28	TGTGCCAGCAGCGGGACTAGCGGCTCCTACGAGCAGTACTTC	CASSGTSGSYEQYF
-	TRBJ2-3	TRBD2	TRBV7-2	TGTGCCAGCAGCGTGCGTAGCGGGGGGTTCACAGATACGCAGTATTTT	CASSVRSGGFTDTQYF
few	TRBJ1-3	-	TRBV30	TGTGCCTGCATAGCCAGCTCTGGAAACACCATATATTTT	CACIASSGNTIYF
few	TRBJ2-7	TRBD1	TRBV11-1	TGTGCCAGCAGCGAGACAGGGTTTGCCTACGAGCAGTACTTC	CASSETGFAYEQYF
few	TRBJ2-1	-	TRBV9	TGTGCCAGCAGCCCCAGACAGGTTCTTGGGGATGAGCAGTTCTTC	CASSPRQVLGDEQFF
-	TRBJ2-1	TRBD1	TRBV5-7	TGTGCCAGCAGCCGTCCGGGACAGGCCTACAATGAGCAGTTCTTC	CASSRPGQAYNEQFF
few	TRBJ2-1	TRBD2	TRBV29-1	TGCAGCGTTGAAGGGGGCGGGGGAGCCTACAATGAGCAGTTCTTC	CSVEGGGGAYNEQFF
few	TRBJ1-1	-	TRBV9	TGTGCCAGCAGCGTTACCAGGGGAACTGAAGCTTTCTTT	CASSVTRGTEAFF
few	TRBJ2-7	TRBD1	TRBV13	TGTGCCAGCAGCCTACGACTGGGACAGGGCTACGAGCAGTACTTC	CASSLRLGQGYEQYF
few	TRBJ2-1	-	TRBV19	TGTGCCAGTAGTATCCCCTACGGCGCCGGGAATGAGCAGTTCTTC	CASSIPYGAGNEQFF
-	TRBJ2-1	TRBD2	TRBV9	TGTGCCAGCAGCGTAGTAGCGGGGGGGGGCAATGAGCAGTTCTTC	CASSVVAGGGNEQFF
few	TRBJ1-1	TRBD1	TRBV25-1	TGTGCCAGCAGTTCCCCGACAGGGACGAACACTGAAGCTTTCTTT	CASSSPTGTNTEAFF
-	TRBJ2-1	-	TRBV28	TGTGCCAGCAGTAGTCAGGCCTACAATGAGCAGTTCTTC	CASSSQAYNEQFF